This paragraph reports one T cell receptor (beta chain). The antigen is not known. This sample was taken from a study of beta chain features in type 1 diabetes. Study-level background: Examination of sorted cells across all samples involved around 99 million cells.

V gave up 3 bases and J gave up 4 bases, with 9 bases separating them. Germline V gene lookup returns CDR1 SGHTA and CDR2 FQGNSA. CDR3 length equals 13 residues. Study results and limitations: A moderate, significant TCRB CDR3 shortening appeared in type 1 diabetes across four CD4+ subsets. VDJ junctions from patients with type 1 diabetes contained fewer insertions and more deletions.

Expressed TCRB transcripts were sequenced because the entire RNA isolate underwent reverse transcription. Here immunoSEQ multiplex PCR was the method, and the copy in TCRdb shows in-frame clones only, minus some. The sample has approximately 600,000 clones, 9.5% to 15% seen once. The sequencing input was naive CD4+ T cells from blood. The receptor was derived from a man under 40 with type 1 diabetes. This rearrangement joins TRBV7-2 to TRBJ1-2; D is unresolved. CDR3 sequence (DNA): TGTGCCAGCAGCTTGGGCGGCACCTATGGCTACACCTTC. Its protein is CASSLGGTYGYTF.